These 17 T cell receptor beta chains came from one sample sequenced in a study of blood T cell repertoires in COVID-19. Some clones are missing from TCRdb's copy, which holds only in-frame ones; the method was immunoSEQ multiplex PCR. There are about 99,000 clones in the sample; approximately 80% occur only once, and less than 6% lies in the top ten. Sample: peripheral blood. The receptors shown here come from a man older than 75 with COVID-19, enrolled during active disease.

The chain employs TRBV2 and TRBJ1-5; 7 bases agree with TRBD1. J lost 2 bases, V lost 2 bases, and 3 bases had no gene match. The CDR3 is 15 residues long. Germline-derived CDR1 and CDR2 are SNHLY and FYNNEI. The CDR3 nucleotides read TGTGCCAGCAGTGAAAACAGGGGTCGCAATCAGCCCCAGCATTTT. Amino acid sequence: CASSENRGRNQPQHF.

V is TRBV27 and J is TRBJ1-2; maybe TRBD1 (5 bases). CDR3 length: 11 amino acids. V gave up 5 bases and J gave up 5 bases, with 6 bases separating them. The V gene's germline CDR1 is MNHEY and CDR2 SMNVEV (reference sequence). The CDR3 protein is CASSQGYGYTF. The CDR3 DNA reads as TGTGCCAGCAGTCAGGGTTATGGCTACACCTTC.

The V and J genes are TRBV5-1 and TRBJ2-2; no definite D call. Germline V lookup: CDR1 SGHRS, CDR2 YFSETQ. The CDR3 is made up of 14 amino acids. V was pared by 0 bases and J by 3 bases, with 6 bases between. The CDR3 DNA follows: TGCGCCAGCAGCTTGGTGTCATACACCGGGGAGCTGTTTTTT. Protein: CASSLVSYTGELFF.

The chain uses TRBV13 and TRBJ1-1; D is unresolved. The CDR3 has 13 amino acids. The ends were cut back, 2 bases at V and 1 base at J, with 5 bases in the middle. Germline lookup yields CDR1 PRHDT and CDR2 FYEKMQ (reference sequence). In DNA form, the CDR3 reads TGTGCCAGCAGCTTAAACAGGAACACTGAAGCTTTCTTT. Its protein is CASSLNRNTEAFF.

The chain joins TRBV28 to TRBJ2-5; 8 nucleotides match TRBD1. Looked up from germline, CDR1 is MDHEN and CDR2 is SYDVKM. V was pared by 3 bases and J by 4 bases, with 4 bases of the junction left unmatched. The CDR3 spans 14 residues. In nucleotides, the CDR3 is TGTGCCAGCAGTTTGAGCGACAGGGGAGAGACCCAGTACTTC. Translated, it gives CASSLSDRGETQYF.

The chain combines TRBV4-1 with TRBJ2-1, with 9 bases fitting TRBD1. CDR1 MGHRA and CDR2 YSYEKL come from the germline V gene. The J segment lost 5 bases and the V segment lost 2 bases, leaving 4 bases of the junction unmatched. This CDR3 spans 15 amino acids. This CDR3 is CASSQQGQGNNEQFF. CDR3 in DNA: TGCGCCAGCAGCCAACAGGGACAGGGTAACAATGAGCAGTTCTTC.

This clone was observed at least ten times. The V call is TRBV7-3, the J call TRBJ1-1; D call uncertain. In germline, CDR1 is SGHTA, CDR2 FQGTGA. This CDR3 is 13 amino acids long. Trimming pared 4 bases from V and 1 base from J, leaving 7 bases between. This chain's CDR3 is CASSSRQNTEAFF. The CDR3, as DNA: TGTGCCAGCAGCTCCCGACAGAACACTGAAGCTTTCTTT.

V is TRBV30 and J is TRBJ2-3, with 10 nucleotides matching TRBD2. The CDR3 is made up of 18 amino acids. V was clipped by 1 base and J by 5 bases; unmatched bases: 15. CDR1 is GTSNPN, CDR2 SVGIG, per germline (reference sequence). The CDR3: CAWSDFPPSAGGRDTQYF. The CDR3 DNA sequence: TGTGCCTGGAGTGACTTTCCCCCCTCAGCGGGGGGGAGAGATACGCAGTATTTT.

The chain recombines TRBV6-5 with TRBJ1-1; no firm D call. There are 13 residues in the CDR3. Germline V lookup: CDR1 MNHEY, CDR2 SVGAGI. With 5 bases removed from V and 8 bases from J, the gap between germline ends came to 15 bases. The CDR3: CASSRSLDFEAFF. The CDR3 DNA reads TGTGCCAGCAGTCGGTCCCTAGATTTCGAAGCTTTCTTT.

The chain recombines TRBV2 with TRBJ2-1; 8 bases align to TRBD2. Germline V gives CDR1 SNHLY, CDR2 FYNNEI. With 4 bases clipped from V and 0 bases from J, the junction kept 5 bases outside the gene matches. The CDR3 spans 16 residues. The CDR3 DNA reads TGTGCCAGCAGTGTAGACAGCGGGAGCTCCTACAATGAGCAGTTCTTC. Protein sequence: CASSVDSGSSYNEQFF. Drawing the rest from reference TRBV2 and TRBJ2-1, the complete variable domain is EPEVTQTPSHQVTQMGQEVILRCVPISNHLYFYWYRQILGQKVEFLVSFYNNEISEKSEIFDDQFSVERPDGSNFTLKIRSTKLEDSAMYFCASSVDSGSSYNEQFFGPGTRLTVL.

The chain is built from TRBV19 and TRBJ2-1, with 8 bases aligning to TRBD1. Germline V CDR1 and CDR2: LNHDA, SQIVND (reference sequence). Trimming at V came to 7 bases and at J to 2 bases, leaving 7 bases not matched to a gene. The CDR3 runs to 15 residues. Written as DNA, the CDR3 is TGTGCCAGTATGCCAGGGGGCAGGGCCTACAATGAGCAGTTCTTC. The encoded protein is CASMPGGRAYNEQFF. Complete variable domain (other parts from reference TRBV19 and TRBJ2-1): DGGITQSPKYLFRKEGQNVTLSCEQNLNHDAMYWYRQDPGQGLRLIYYSQIVNDFQKGDIAEGYSVSREKKESFPLTVTSAQKNPTAFYLCASMPGGRAYNEQFFGPGTRLTVL.

The chain joins TRBV10-3 to TRBJ2-1; 10 nucleotides line up with TRBD2. The CDR3 is 15 amino acids. V lost 6 bases, J lost 12 bases, and 14 bases stayed unmatched. Germline loops: CDR1 ENHRY, CDR2 SYGVKD. The CDR3 coding sequence is TGTGCCATCAGCCAATCCGCGCTAGCGGGAGAGGTGCAGTTCTTC. Translating it yields CAISQSALAGEVQFF.

The chain uses TRBV5-3 and TRBJ1-2; 7 bases align to TRBD1. TRBV5-3 belongs to the ORF category, with a function that is uncertain. The length of the CDR3 is 15 residues. V gave up 4 bases and J gave up 3 bases; unmatched junction bases: 9. CDR3 DNA sequence: TGTGCCAGAAGCCAGTGCACAGGGGAATACTATGGCTACACCTTC. It specifies CARSQCTGEYYGYTF.

The rearrangement links TRBV4-2 to TRBJ2-2; a weak D match, TRBD1 (6 bases). CDR3 length: 15 amino acids. Germline CDR1 LGHNA, CDR2 YNFKEQ. V was shortened by 4 bases and J by 4 bases, with 13 bases between the two germline ends. CDR3 sequence: CASSRVVTGTGELFF. The CDR3 region has the DNA TGTGCCAGCAGCCGCGTCGTGACAGGCACCGGGGAGCTGTTTTTT.

The CDR3 loop reads CASSLERGGFNTQYF. The DNA of the CDR3 is TGCGCCAGCAGCTTAGAGCGGGGGGGTTTCAATACGCAGTATTTT. The V gene is TRBV5-1, the J gene TRBJ2-3; 10 nucleotides align to TRBD2. The CDR3 covers 15 residues. Germline loops: CDR1 SGHRS, CDR2 YFSETQ. V gave up 2 bases and J gave up 7 bases; unmatched junction bases: 7.

The gene calls are TRBV19 and TRBJ2-2; D remains ambiguous. The CDR3 is 14 amino acids. Trimming took 3 bases from V and 2 from J, leaving 7 bases between them. Germline V gene data show CDR1 as LNHDA and CDR2 as SQIVND (reference sequence). The DNA of the CDR3 is TGTGCCAGTAGTATTGGGCCAAACACCGGGGAGCTGTTTTTT. This codes for CASSIGPNTGELFF. The whole variable domain, filled in from reference TRBV19 and TRBJ2-2, reads DGGITQSPKYLFRKEGQNVTLSCEQNLNHDAMYWYRQDPGQGLRLIYYSQIVNDFQKGDIAEGYSVSREKKESFPLTVTSAQKNPTAFYLCASSIGPNTGELFFGEGSRLTVL.

The chain couples TRBV3-1 (or the pseudogene TRBV3-2) to TRBJ2-7; TRBD2 matches at 15 bases. The ends lost 4 bases at V and 7 bases at J; junction bases unmatched: 5. Per germline, CDR1 LGHDT and CDR2 YNNKEL (reference sequence). There are 15 residues in the CDR3. The CDR3 reads CASSPIGLAGGEQYF. The CDR3 DNA is TGTGCCAGCAGCCCGATAGGACTAGCGGGAGGGGAGCAGTACTTC.